This T cell receptor beta chain was sequenced during a study of CD8 T cells in ankylosing spondylitis (dated by TCRdb to between 2016 and 2019). About the full investigation: The study profiled T cell receptor beta repertoires in healthy donors and ankylosing spondylitis patients to find disease-linked TCR variants. The full study cohort comprised approximately 23 ankylosing spondylitis patients and about a hundred healthy donors. Peripheral blood samples were taken, and synovial fluid was additionally collected from ankylosing spondylitis patients.

What the research found in general, with its limitations: Blood from ankylosing spondylitis patients appeared to be characterized by a TCR beta motif composed of roughly 8 highly homologous amino acid variants. A CD8+ phenotype was shown by the disease-linked clones, which were found at relatively low frequencies in peripheral blood. Some TCR beta motif variants had previously been reported in synovial fluid and blood of reactive arthritis patients, which suggested common disease-initiation mechanisms. Significant enrichment of the disease-linked clones was reported in matched synovial fluid samples from ankylosing spondylitis patients.

From the cysteine through the phenylalanine, the CDR3 covers 11 amino acids. CDR3 DNA is the only sequence kept; it has 33 bases, read in frame from the first base. The V end loses 2 bases and the J end loses 3 bases, and a stretch of 4 bases separates them. As encoded in the germline V gene (reference sequence), CDR1 is DFQATT while CDR2 is SNEGSKA. There are a few counts of this clonotype. Its antigen is still unknown. There are no base qualities to consult, and no much larger clone falls within one base. The data were produced on an Illumina HiSeq 2500. Quantitative 5'-RACE with molecular barcodes was the method used to prepare the TCR beta libraries. The source study handled its data this way. To identify disease-linked TCR variants, a new computational method was used, one built on a probabilistic model of VDJ rearrangement. TCRdb took the public reads, trimmed them with fastp at Q25, ran MiXCR for clone calling and kept in-frame beta chains. When rows share a CDR3 protein, they turn into one entry using the most common DNA and genes. The V and J calls and clone size are TCRdb's, not the authors'. The sample table contains 700,000 to 850,000 distinct CDR3 sequences; only one count was recorded for 10% to 15% of them. The ten largest clones capture approximately 0.5% of the sample.

The chain uses TRBV20-1 and TRBJ1-1; the D gene assignment is ambiguous. Specimen: blood, either unsorted or a sorted T cell fraction (not recorded which). The TCR sequence derives from a male donor with ankylosing spondylitis. The bases read TGCAGTGCTAGATTCTACACTGAAGCTTTCTTT. This yields the protein CSARFYTEAFF.